This T cell receptor (beta chain) was sequenced in a study of cytomegalovirus exposure and HLA in healthy donors. This clone is a singleton in its sample. Its target is unknown. There were likely unrecorded immune exposures, though donors were nominally healthy when sampled. This CDR3 region has 15 residues. Germline assignment: CDR1 SGHAT and CDR2 FQNNGV. V was pared by 4 bases and J by 2 bases, with 9 bases between. A multiplex PCR was run with 60 Vbeta primers and 13 Jbeta primers. The assay was immunoSEQ multiplex PCR, and TCRdb's table has in-frame clones only and misses some. Of some 97,000 clones in the sample, 76% were seen once. General study results and limits: For most subjects, TCR beta sequences were reported to predict HLA-A and HLA-B alleles with accuracy. High sensitivity and specificity were reportedly achieved when the classifier diagnosed cytomegalovirus status. The authors listed approximately 160 TCR beta chains as cytomegalovirus-associated.

The sequencing input was PBMCs. The clonotype comes from a woman in her forties or fifties in good health and CMV-seropositive. The chain recombines TRBV11-2 with TRBJ1-6; D is perhaps TRBD1 (6 bases). The CDR3 sequence: CASSYRDAYNSPLHF. As DNA, the CDR3 is TGTGCCAGCAGCTACAGGGACGCCTATAATTCACCCCTCCACTTT.